Listed below are T cell receptor beta chains from one sample, sequenced in a study of technical replicates of blood from several donors. Generated by immunoSEQ multiplex PCR, the TCRdb table keeps only in-frame clones and is missing some. The sample lists approximately 15,000 clones; 70% to 80% were seen once. Specimen: PBMCs. The receptors come from a human donor in good health. The CDR3 runs from the conserved cysteine through the conserved F or W. The D gene is left open where the match is weak. Size is stated for part of the rows, as once, few or many counts, or as a class when the clone is expanded.

clone_size d_call j_call v_call cdr3_nt cdr3_aa
- - TRBJ2-3 TRBV21-1 TGTGCCAGCAGCAAAGTTCTGGGGGACAGGGGGAACAGATATACGCAGTATTTT CASSKVLGDRGNRYTQYF
- - TRBJ1-4 TRBV5-1 TGCGCCAGCAGCTTGTCTCCGACAGTATTTGCAACTAATGAAAAACTGTTTTTT CASSLSPTVFATNEKLFF
- - TRBJ1-5 TRBV27 TGTGCCAGCAGTCCTATAGGGTCTTGGCAGGGTGGTCAGCCCCAGCATTTT CASSPIGSWQGGQPQHF
- TRBD2 TRBJ2-1 TRBV15 TGTGCCACCAGCAGAGATGGGAGGGGGCAGTTCTTC CATSRDGRGQFF
- TRBD2 TRBJ2-2 TRBV6-1 TGTGCCAGCAGTGAAAAACTAGCGGGAGCCGGGGAGCTGTTTTTT CASSEKLAGAGELFF
- TRBD2 TRBJ2-7 TRBV27 TGTGCCAGCAGTTTATCCGGACTAGCGGGAGTCTACGAGCAGTACTTC CASSLSGLAGVYEQYF
few TRBD2 TRBJ2-7 TRBV5-6 TGTGCCAGCAGCTTGGGACTAGCGGGAGACGAGCAGTACTTC CASSLGLAGDEQYF
once - TRBJ2-2 TRBV18 TGTGCCAGCTCACCACCGGTCAGGGTCGTCACCGGGGAGCTGTTTTTT CASSPPVRVVTGELFF
- - TRBJ2-7 TRBV5-1 TGCGCCAGCAGCTTGGTGGCGGGGTGGAGCTCCTACGAGCAGTACTTC CASSLVAGWSSYEQYF
- - TRBJ2-7 TRBV29-1 TGCAGTGCCGGCGGGGAGGCCTACGAGCAGTACTTC CSAGGEAYEQYF
- - TRBJ2-1 TRBV4-1 TGCGCCAGCAGCCGAGAGGGTCAGAGACTAGTTGGCAATGAGCAGTTCTTC CASSREGQRLVGNEQFF
- - TRBJ1-3 TRBV28 TGTGCCAGCAGTATCCTCCCACTGAGCTCTGGAAACACCATATATTTT CASSILPLSSGNTIYF
- - TRBJ2-1 TRBV27 TGTGCCAGCAGTTTATTAGTGGGACTCAACAATGAGCAGTTCTTC CASSLLVGLNNEQFF
- - TRBJ2-1 TRBV6-1 TGTGCCAGCAGTGAACTAGCGCATTACAATGAGCAGTTCTTC CASSELAHYNEQFF
few TRBD1 TRBJ2-7 TRBV2 TGTGCCAGCAACGGACAGGGTTCCTACGAGCAGTACTTC CASNGQGSYEQYF
- - TRBJ2-7 TRBV7-9 TGTGCCAGCAGCTCCCAGGGTTGGGAGCAGTACTTC CASSSQGWEQYF
- TRBD1 TRBJ2-4 TRBV7-9 TGTGCCAGCAGCCCGGAAAGGACAGGGCAAAACATTCAGTACTTC CASSPERTGQNIQYF
few - TRBJ2-5 TRBV29-1 TGCAGCGTGCGGGCCTACCAAGAGACCCAGTACTTC CSVRAYQETQYF
- - TRBJ2-1 TRBV11-3 TGTGCCAGCAGCTTAGAACAGGGGGGGGTTTACAATGAGCAGTTCTTC CASSLEQGGVYNEQFF
- TRBD1 TRBJ1-1 TRBV6-6 TGTGCCAGCAACCTCCAGGGGGGCACTGAAGCTTTCTTT CASNLQGGTEAFF
- - TRBJ2-2 TRBV10-3 TGTGCCATCAGTGAGTCCTGGGCGGGCACCGGGGAGCTGTTTTTT CAISESWAGTGELFF
- TRBD2 TRBJ2-7 TRBV6-1 TGTGCCAGCAGACCTCCGGGGCTAGCGGGAGACGAGCAGTACTTC CASRPPGLAGDEQYF
few TRBD2 TRBJ2-1 TRBV4-1 TGCGCCAGCAGCCAAGTAGTCCTAGCGGGAGGGGGTGAGCAGTTCTTC CASSQVVLAGGGEQFF
once TRBD1 TRBJ1-1 TRBV19 TGTGCCAGTAGTTCTGGGACAGTTCATAACACTGAAGCTTTCTTT CASSSGTVHNTEAFF
- TRBD1 TRBJ1-1 TRBV6-1 TGTGCCAGCAGTGACGACAGGGCTGACACTGAAGCTTTCTTT CASSDDRADTEAFF
few TRBD2 TRBJ2-7 TRBV4-2 TGTGCCAGCAGCCAAGAAGGGCTAGCGGGTTTCGTATACGAGCAGTACTTC CASSQEGLAGFVYEQYF
- TRBD2 TRBJ2-1 TRBV11-3 TGTGCCAGCAGCTCCACTAGCGGGTCTAATGAGCAGTTCTTC CASSSTSGSNEQFF